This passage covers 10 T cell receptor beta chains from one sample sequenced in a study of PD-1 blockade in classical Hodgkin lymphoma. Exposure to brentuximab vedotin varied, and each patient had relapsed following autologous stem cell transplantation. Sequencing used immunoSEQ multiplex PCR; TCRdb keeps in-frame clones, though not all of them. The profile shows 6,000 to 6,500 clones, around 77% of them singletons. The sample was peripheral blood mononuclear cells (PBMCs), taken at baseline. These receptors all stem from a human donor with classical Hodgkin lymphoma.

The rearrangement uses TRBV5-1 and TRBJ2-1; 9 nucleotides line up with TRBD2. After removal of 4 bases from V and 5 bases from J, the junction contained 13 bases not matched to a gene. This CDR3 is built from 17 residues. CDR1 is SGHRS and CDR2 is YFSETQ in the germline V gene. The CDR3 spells CASSRSPNSGGNNEQFF. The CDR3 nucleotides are TGCGCCAGCAGCCGTTCCCCAAATAGCGGGGGCAACAATGAGCAGTTCTTC. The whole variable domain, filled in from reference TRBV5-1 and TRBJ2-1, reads KAGVTQTPRYLIKTRGQQVTLSCSPISGHRSVSWYQQTPGQGLQFLFEYFSETQRNKGNFPGRFSGRQFSNSRSEMNVSTLELGDSALYLCASSRSPNSGGNNEQFFGPGTRLTVL.

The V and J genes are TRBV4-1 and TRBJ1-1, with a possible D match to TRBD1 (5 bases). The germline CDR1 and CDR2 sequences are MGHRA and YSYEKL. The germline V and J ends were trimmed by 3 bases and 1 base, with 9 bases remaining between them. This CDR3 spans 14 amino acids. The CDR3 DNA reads TGCGCCAGCAGCCAGGTTACAGGGAACACTGAAGCTTTCTTT. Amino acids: CASSQVTGNTEAFF.

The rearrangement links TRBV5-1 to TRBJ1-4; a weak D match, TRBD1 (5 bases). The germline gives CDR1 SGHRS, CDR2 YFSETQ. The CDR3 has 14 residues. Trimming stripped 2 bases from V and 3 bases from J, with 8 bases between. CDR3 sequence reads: CASSLSGANEKLFF. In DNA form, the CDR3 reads TGCGCCAGCAGCTTATCGGGGGCTAATGAAAAACTGTTTTTT.

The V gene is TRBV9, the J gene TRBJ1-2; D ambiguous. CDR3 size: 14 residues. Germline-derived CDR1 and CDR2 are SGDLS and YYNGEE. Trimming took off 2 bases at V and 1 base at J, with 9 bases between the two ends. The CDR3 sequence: CASSVQTFNYGYTF. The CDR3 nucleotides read TGTGCCAGCAGCGTCCAGACCTTTAACTATGGCTACACCTTC.

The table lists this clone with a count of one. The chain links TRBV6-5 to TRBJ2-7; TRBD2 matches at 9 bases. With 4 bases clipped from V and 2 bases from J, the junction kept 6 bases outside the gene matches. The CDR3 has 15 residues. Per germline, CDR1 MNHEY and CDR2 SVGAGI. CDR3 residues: CASSSTSGRAYEQYF. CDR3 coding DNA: TGTGCCAGCAGTTCCACTAGCGGGCGAGCCTACGAGCAGTACTTC.

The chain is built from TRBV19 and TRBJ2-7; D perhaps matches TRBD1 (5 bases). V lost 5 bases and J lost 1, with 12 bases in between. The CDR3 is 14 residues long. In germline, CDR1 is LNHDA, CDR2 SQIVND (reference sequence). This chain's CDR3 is CASSVDSFSYEQYF. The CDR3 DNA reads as TGTGCCAGTAGTGTCGACAGTTTTTCCTACGAGCAGTACTTC.

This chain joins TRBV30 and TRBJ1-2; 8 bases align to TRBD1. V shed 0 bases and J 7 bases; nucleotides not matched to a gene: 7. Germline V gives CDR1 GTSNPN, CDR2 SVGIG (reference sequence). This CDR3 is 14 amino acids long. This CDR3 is CAWSVLGQGPGYTF. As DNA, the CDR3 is TGTGCCTGGAGTGTACTAGGACAGGGTCCTGGCTACACCTTC.

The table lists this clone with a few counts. CDR3 DNA: TGTGCCAGCAGAATGGGGGAGCGGAACTATGGCTACACCTTC. Translation gives CASRMGERNYGYTF. The chain recombines TRBV6-5 with TRBJ1-2; D may be TRBD1 (5 bases). Germline V CDR1 and CDR2: MNHEY, SVGAGI. The germline V and J ends were trimmed by 6 bases and 2 bases, with 13 bases remaining between them. CDR3 length: 14 residues.

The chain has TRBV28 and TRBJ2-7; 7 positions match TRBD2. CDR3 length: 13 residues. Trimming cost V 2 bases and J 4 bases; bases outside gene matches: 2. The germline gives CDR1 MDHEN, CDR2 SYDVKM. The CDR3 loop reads CASSLRREYEQYF. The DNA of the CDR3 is TGTGCCAGCAGTTTAAGGCGGGAGTACGAGCAGTACTTC.

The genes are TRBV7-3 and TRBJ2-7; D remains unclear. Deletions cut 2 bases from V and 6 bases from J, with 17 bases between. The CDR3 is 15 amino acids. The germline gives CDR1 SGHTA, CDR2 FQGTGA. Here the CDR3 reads CASSLYPGPSAEQYF. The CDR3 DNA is TGTGCCAGCAGCTTATATCCCGGACCGTCGGCCGAGCAGTACTTC.